This is a list of T cell receptor beta chains from one sample in a study of PD-1 blockade in classical Hodgkin lymphoma. Produced via immunoSEQ multiplex PCR; TCRdb's table is partial and in-frame only. This sample has 85,000 to 90,000 clones; about nine tenths occur once, and the top ten carry 2.5% to 3.5%. The source material was peripheral blood mononuclear cells (PBMCs), sampled before the fourth cycle of nivolumab. These receptors all stem from a human donor with classical Hodgkin lymphoma. Each CDR3 is given with its conserved first and last residue. Fields, in order: D gene, J gene, V gene, clone size, CDR3 DNA, CDR3 protein. A D gene is named only where the DNA matches it firmly. Clone size, where shown, is once, few, many, or a class for clones that have expanded.

NA,TRBJ2-7,TRBV11-2,NA,TGTGCCAGCAGCTCCCACGAGGCCTACGAGCAGTACTTC,CASSSHEAYEQYF
TRBD1,TRBJ1-5,TRBV6-5,NA,TGTGCCAGCAGTGGGGGGACAGGAGCGGGGCAGCCCCAGCATTTT,CASSGGTGAGQPQHF
NA,TRBJ1-2,TRBV10-3,NA,TGTGCCATCAGTGAGTCGTACAGTCCTGATCCCTATGGCTACACCTTC,CAISESYSPDPYGYTF
TRBD1,TRBJ2-2,TRBV4-3,NA,TGCGCCAGCAGCCAAGATTACTCTGCACAGGGGTACACCGGGGAGCTGTTTTTT,CASSQDYSAQGYTGELFF
NA,TRBJ2-3,TRBV7-6,NA,TGTGCCAGCAGCCAGGGAACAGATACGCAGTATTTT,CASSQGTDTQYF
TRBD2,TRBJ2-5,TRBV6-5,NA,TGTGCCAGCAGTTTGGGACTAGCGGGGGGGCCAAAGACCCAGTACTTC,CASSLGLAGGPKTQYF
TRBD1,TRBJ1-1,TRBV7-2,NA,TGTGCCAGCAGCTTATCCTCAGGGGGTGTCATGAACACTGAAGCTTTCTTT,CASSLSSGGVMNTEAFF
TRBD2,TRBJ2-7,TRBV9,once,TGTGCCAGCAGCGCCGCGGTAGCGGGGGAGGTTCCTTACGAGCAGTACTTC,CASSAAVAGEVPYEQYF
NA,TRBJ1-3,TRBV7-2,NA,TGTGCCAGCAGCTCACTCACAGGGCCGGGGGGCACCATATATTTT,CASSSLTGPGGTIYF
TRBD1,TRBJ1-1,TRBV15,NA,TGTGCCTCAGCGGACAGGGCCACTGAAGCTTTCTTT,CASADRATEAFF
TRBD2,TRBJ2-2,TRBV5-6,once,TGTGCCAGCAGCTTGGGGCTAGCGGGGGTCACCGGGGAGCTGTTTTTT,CASSLGLAGVTGELFF
NA,TRBJ1-3,TRBV6-6,NA,TGTGCCAGCATTGTGGGCTCTGGAAACACCATATATTTT,CASIVGSGNTIYF
NA,TRBJ2-4,TRBV9,NA,TGTGCCAGCAGCGCCTGGGACACCAAAAACATTCAGTACTTC,CASSAWDTKNIQYF
TRBD1,TRBJ2-5,TRBV18,NA,TGTGCCAGCTCACCTCTCGGACAGGGGGTACAAGAGACCCAGTACTTC,CASSPLGQGVQETQYF
NA,TRBJ2-2,TRBV9,NA,TGTGCCAGCAGCGTAGGAGGGGCGAACACCGGGGAGCTGTTTTTT,CASSVGGANTGELFF
NA,TRBJ2-7,TRBV30,NA,TGTGCCTGGAGGACGGATGCCTACGAGCAGTACTTC,CAWRTDAYEQYF
NA,TRBJ2-4,TRBV6-1,NA,TGTGCCAGCAAGGTTACCCTTGGGGACATTCAGTACTTC,CASKVTLGDIQYF
NA,TRBJ1-5,TRBV7-9,NA,TGTGCCAGCAGCTTAGGGGGTTCTCGCAATCAGCCCCAGCATTTT,CASSLGGSRNQPQHF
NA,TRBJ2-7,TRBV7-2,NA,TGTGCCAGCAGCTTATACTACGAGCAGTACTTC,CASSLYYEQYF
NA,TRBJ1-1,TRBV7-3,NA,TGTGCCAGCAGCTTAATGGGGCTTGGAACTGAAGCTTTCTTT,CASSLMGLGTEAFF
NA,TRBJ1-1,TRBV7-9,NA,TGTGCCAGCAGCTTAGCGGCACAGGGCGAAGCTTTCTTT,CASSLAAQGEAFF
TRBD2,TRBJ2-5,TRBV30,NA,TGTGCCTGGAGTGTGTCTAGCGGGGGTCCCAGGGAGACCCAGTACTTC,CAWSVSSGGPRETQYF
NA,TRBJ1-1,TRBV6-5,NA,TGTGCCAGCAGCGCCGGGGGAGGGGAGAACACTGAAGCTTTCTTT,CASSAGGGENTEAFF
TRBD2,TRBJ2-5,TRBV5-1,NA,TGCGCCAGCAGCCCCTGGACTAGCGTACAAGAGACCCAGTACTTC,CASSPWTSVQETQYF
NA,TRBJ1-2,TRBV9,NA,TGTGCCAGCAGCGGGGAGTTCTATGGCTACACCTTC,CASSGEFYGYTF
NA,TRBJ1-6,TRBV15,NA,TGTGCCACCGCCCTTGCCGGGTATAATTCACCCCTCCACTTT,CATALAGYNSPLHF
NA,TRBJ2-1,TRBV11-3,NA,TGTGCCAGCAGCGGCCGGTGGGGGGCAGGTTTACATGAGCAGTTCTTC,CASSGRWGAGLHEQFF
NA,TRBJ1-1,TRBV6-5,NA,TGTGCCAGCAGGACGAGGGTTCGGGCTTTCTTT,CASRTRVRAFF
NA,TRBJ1-4,TRBV27,once,TGTGCCAGCAGTTTAGTTGGGGTAGTCGAGGAAAAACTGTTTTTT,CASSLVGVVEEKLFF
NA,TRBJ2-2,TRBV9,NA,TGTGCCAGCAGTGCAGGGTTTTCGAACACCGGGGAGCTGTTTTTT,CASSAGFSNTGELFF
TRBD1,TRBJ1-2,TRBV5-1,NA,TGCGCCAGCAGCTGGACCCTTCAGGGGGCGCCCGGCTACACCTTC,CASSWTLQGAPGYTF
NA,TRBJ2-5,TRBV5-6,NA,TGTGCCAGCAGCGGAACCGGGACCCATCAAGAGACCCAGTACTTC,CASSGTGTHQETQYF
TRBD2,TRBJ2-1,TRBV7-3,NA,TGTGCCAGCAGCTTGGGACTAGTGGCCGGTGGGGGTGAGCAGTTCTTC,CASSLGLVAGGGEQFF
NA,TRBJ2-1,TRBV11-2,NA,TGTGCCAGCAGTTACCTTAGGGTAGCAGGGAAAGAACGGGGCCGACAGTTCTTC,CASSYLRVAGKERGRQFF
NA,TRBJ1-5,TRBV5-6,NA,TGTGCCAGCAGCCCCGGGTTTGGACAGCCCCAGCATTTT,CASSPGFGQPQHF
NA,TRBJ1-1,TRBV7-9,NA,TGTGCCAGCAGCCCACAGGGCGGGACTGAAGCTTTCTTT,CASSPQGGTEAFF
NA,TRBJ2-5,TRBV6-6,NA,TGTGCCAGCAGTTACGGCCAGGCCCAGAGAGAGACCCAGTACTTC,CASSYGQAQRETQYF
NA,TRBJ2-1,TRBV18,NA,TGTGCCAGCTCACCCTTCCCCTCGGGACAGATAAACCGGGATAAAGTAGCGGATGAGCAGTTCTTC,CASSPFPSGQINRDKVADEQFF
NA,TRBJ2-1,TRBV6-1,once,TGTGCCAGCAGTGAAGCGGCAGGGTTCTACAATGAGCAGTTCTTC,CASSEAAGFYNEQFF
NA,TRBJ1-1,TRBV21-1,NA,TGTGCCAGCAGCAAAGTAGACTACACTGAAGCTTTCTTT,CASSKVDYTEAFF